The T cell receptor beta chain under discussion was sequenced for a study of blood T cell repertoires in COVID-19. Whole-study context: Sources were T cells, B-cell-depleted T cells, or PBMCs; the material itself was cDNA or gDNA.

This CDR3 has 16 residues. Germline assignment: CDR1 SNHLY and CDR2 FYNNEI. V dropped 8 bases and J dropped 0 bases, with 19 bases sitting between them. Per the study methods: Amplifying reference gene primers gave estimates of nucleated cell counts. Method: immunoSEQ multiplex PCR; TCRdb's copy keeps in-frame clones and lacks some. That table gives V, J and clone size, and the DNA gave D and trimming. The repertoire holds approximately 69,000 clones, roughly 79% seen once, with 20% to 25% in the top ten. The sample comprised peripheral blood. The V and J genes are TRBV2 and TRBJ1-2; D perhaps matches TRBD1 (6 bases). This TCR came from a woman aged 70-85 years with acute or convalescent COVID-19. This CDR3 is CASYGGRREANYGYTF. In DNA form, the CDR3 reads TGTGCCAGCTACGGGGGGCGAAGGGAAGCTAACTATGGCTACACCTTC. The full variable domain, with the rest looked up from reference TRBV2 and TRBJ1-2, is EPEVTQTPSHQVTQMGQEVILRCVPISNHLYFYWYRQILGQKVEFLVSFYNNEISEKSEIFDDQFSVERPDGSNFTLKIRSTKLEDSAMYFCASYGGRREANYGYTFGSGTRLTVV.